This TCR beta chain was sequenced in a study of Graves' ophthalmopathy and Graves' hyperthyroidism. RNA transcripts served as template for amplifying TCR beta CDR3 sequences. An initial RT-PCR round employing HTBI primers preceded a second-round multiplex PCR. TCRdb ran MiXCR on the multiplex PCR reads and lists one entry per CDR3 protein. The data hold around 43,000 distinct CDR3 sequences, with 52% observed a single time. This clonotype has at least ten counts. V dropped 6 bases and J dropped 7 bases, with 21 bases sitting between them. This CDR3 region has 15 residues. Per germline, CDR1 SNHLY and CDR2 FYNNEI.

The rearrangement links TRBV2 to TRBJ1-2; D is perhaps TRBD1 (6 bases). Sequenced sample: peripheral blood. This TCR derives from an adult man with Graves' ophthalmopathy. CDR3 coding DNA: TGTGCCAGCAGCCAAACCGCCAGGGGAAATGGTGGCTACACCTTC. Its translation is CASSQTARGNGGYTF.